This T cell receptor (beta chain) is from a study of blood T cells in healthy people across ages. Per sample, at least 6 micrograms of total RNA were extracted. Comments on this clonotype: Its antigen is as yet unknown. This sequence may be a read error, since a much larger clone differs from it by one base.

Findings and limits, study-wide: Donor CMV status was unknown, possibly confounding expanded clonotype changes. The unsorted PBMCs prevented any conclusive comparison of naive versus antigen-experienced cells.

Combining a sample-barcoded 5' primer with a J-beta primer mix, a second PCR ran for about 7 to 11 cycles. Every single cDNA molecule received a tag from a template-switch adaptor with 12 random nucleotides. TCRdb passed the 5' RACE reads through MiXCR, listing each CDR3 protein once. The data contain hundreds of thousands of distinct CDR3 sequences, approximately 52% of them singletons. The TCR comes from a woman over 75 in good health. Material for sequencing was blood.

The CDR3 sequence: CACSTGTATDTQYF. The CDR3 coding sequence is TGCGCCTGCAGCACCGGGACGGCTACAGATACGCAGTATTTT. The chain uses TRBV5-1 and TRBJ2-3; the D gene could be TRBD1 or TRBD2 (5 bases each). The CDR3 length is 14 residues. CDR1 is SGHRS, CDR2 YFSETQ, per germline.